At least ten counts were recorded for the clone carrying this TCR beta chain. The antigen is unknown. On each TCR cDNA molecule, a unique molecular identifier was present. MiXCR, applied by TCRdb to the 5' RACE reads, yields one record per CDR3 protein. The sample contains 9,900 or so distinct CDR3 sequences, 12% of which appear only once. The data were obtained in a study of spatial heterogeneity in lung cancer. Background on the study: Every unique TCR and UMI combination, on average, appeared more than ten times in raw reads.

Described time point: sample taken at primary tumor resection. There were some 70 donors, all of them untreated patients with early-stage non-small cell lung cancer. Whole RNA came from tumor, nontumor lung or frozen PBMC and was sequenced without being sorted. Germline CDR1 is SGDLS and CDR2 is YYNGEE. The ends were cut back, 0 bases at V and 0 bases at J, with 10 bases in the middle. CDR3 length: 16 amino acids. Findings and caveats of the study: How many expanded intratumoral alpha and beta TCRs were present tracked the tumor mutation count, which was a count of nonsynonymous mutations.

The chain has TRBV9 and TRBJ1-3; D is ambiguous. The sequencing here drew on lung tumor tissue, taken at surgery. The sequence came from a male donor with early-stage non-small cell lung cancer. For the CDR3, the DNA is TGTGCCAGCAGCGTAGGTGGGCAGACCTCTGGAAACACCATATATTTT. Amino acids: CASSVGGQTSGNTIYF.